This T cell receptor (beta chain) was sequenced for a study of T cells after posttransplantation cyclophosphamide. V gave up 5 bases and J gave up 5 bases, with 15 bases separating them. In germline, CDR1 is MNHNS, CDR2 SASEGT. This CDR3 comprises 14 residues. Libraries were prepared by immunoSEQ multiplex PCR; TCRdb keeps only in-frame clonotypes and omits some of them. The repertoire holds over 15,000 clones, with roughly 91% as singletons. A remark on this clone: Its antigen is not identified.

Study conclusions and caveats: Donor CD8+ memory clones often dominated recipient blood repertoires at later times. TRB overlap between skin or GI tissue T cells and blood was limited. TRB clonality was highly associated with recipient CMV seropositivity and reactivation.

Controls had myeloablative marrow grafts with methotrexate and calcineurin inhibitor, sampled at 1 year. Sequencing used PBMCs, obtained after an allogeneic stem cell transplant with a calcineurin inhibitor and methotrexate. V is TRBV6-1 and J is TRBJ1-1; the D is unclear. This sequence was found in a male patient aged 45-59 years who received an allogeneic stem cell transplant from an unrelated donor, was CMV-positive, and had chronic GVHD only. Some T cells may originate from the graft donor. The CDR3 sequence: CASSFVQAGTEAFF. The CDR3 region has the DNA TGTGCCAGCAGTTTCGTCCAGGCGGGGACTGAAGCTTTCTTT.